The present T cell receptor beta chain was sequenced within a study of PD-1 blockade in classical Hodgkin lymphoma. Time point given: cycle 4 day 1 (C4D1), after less than seven weeks of nivolumab. After autologous stem cell transplantation all patients relapsed, and prior brentuximab vedotin exposure differed between cohorts. Magnetic negative selection of thawed PBMCs was the method by which CD4+ T cells were purified. The study, taken as a whole, reports: There remain no defined causes for the repertoire differences, which possibly reflect disease activity or prior therapy.

Libraries were prepared by immunoSEQ multiplex PCR; TCRdb keeps only in-frame clonotypes and omits some of them. The repertoire holds tens of thousands of clones, with 75% to 90% as singletons. Germline V gene lookup returns CDR1 SGDLS and CDR2 YYNGEE. The CDR3 has 14 residues. V lost 4 bases, J lost 4 bases, and 9 bases lay in between. Note on this clone: Its antigen is still unknown.

The rearrangement links TRBV9 to TRBJ1-6, with unresolved D. The specimen was CD4+ T cells from blood, collected before the fourth cycle of nivolumab. The source of this sequence is a human donor with classical Hodgkin lymphoma. The chain's CDR3 is CASSPEAYNSPLHF. The DNA for the CDR3 is TGTGCCAGCAGCCCCGAGGCTTATAATTCACCCCTCCACTTT.